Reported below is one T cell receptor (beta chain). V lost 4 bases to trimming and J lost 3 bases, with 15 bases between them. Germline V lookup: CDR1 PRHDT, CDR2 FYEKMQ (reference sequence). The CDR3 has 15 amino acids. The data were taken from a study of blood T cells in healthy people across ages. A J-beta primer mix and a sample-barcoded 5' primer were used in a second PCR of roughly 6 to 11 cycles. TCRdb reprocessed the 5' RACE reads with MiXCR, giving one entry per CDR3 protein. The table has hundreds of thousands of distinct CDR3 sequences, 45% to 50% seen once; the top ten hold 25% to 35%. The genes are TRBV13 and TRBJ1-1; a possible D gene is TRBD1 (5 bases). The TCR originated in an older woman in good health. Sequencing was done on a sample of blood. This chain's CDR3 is CASSSYRPGDTEAFF. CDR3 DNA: TGTGCCAGCAGCTCATACCGCCCGGGGGACACTGAAGCTTTCTTT.